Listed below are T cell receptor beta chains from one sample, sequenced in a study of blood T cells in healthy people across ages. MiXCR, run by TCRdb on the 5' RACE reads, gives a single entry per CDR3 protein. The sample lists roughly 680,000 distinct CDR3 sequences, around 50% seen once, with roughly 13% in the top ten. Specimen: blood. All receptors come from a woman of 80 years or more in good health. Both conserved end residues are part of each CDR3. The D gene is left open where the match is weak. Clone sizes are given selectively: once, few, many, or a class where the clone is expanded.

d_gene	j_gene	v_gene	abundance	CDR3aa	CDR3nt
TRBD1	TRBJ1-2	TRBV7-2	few	CASSFRDRGTYGYTF	TGTGCCAGCAGCTTCCGGGACAGGGGTACCTATGGCTACACCTTC
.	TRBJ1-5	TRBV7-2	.	CASSLGGRLNQPQHF	TGTGCCAGCAGCTTAGGCGGCAGACTAAATCAGCCCCAGCATTTT
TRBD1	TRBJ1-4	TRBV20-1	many	CSAWDRRDEKLFF	TGCAGTGCCTGGGACAGGCGAGATGAAAAACTGTTTTTT
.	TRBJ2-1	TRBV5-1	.	CASSVGQLNEQFF	TGCGCCAGCAGCGTGGGGCAGCTCAATGAGCAGTTCTTC
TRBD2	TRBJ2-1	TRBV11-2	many	CASSRRLATYDNEQFF	TGTGCCAGCAGCCGTCGACTAGCAACCTACGACAATGAGCAGTTCTTC
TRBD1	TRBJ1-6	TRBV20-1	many	CSARPDRGEFAPLHF	TGCAGTGCTAGACCCGACAGGGGGGAATTTGCACCCCTCCACTTT
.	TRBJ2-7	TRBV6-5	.	CASRRAANEQYF	TGTGCCAGCAGACGAGCAGCGAATGAGCAGTACTTC
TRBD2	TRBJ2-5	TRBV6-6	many	CASSSQLPGLAGWQYF	TGTGCCAGCAGTTCCCAGCTTCCGGGACTAGCGGGATGGCAGTACTTC
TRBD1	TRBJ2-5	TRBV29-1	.	CSDRDRNQETQYF	TGCAGCGACCGGGACAGGAACCAAGAGACCCAGTACTTC
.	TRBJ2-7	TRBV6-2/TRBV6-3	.	CASSYKGYEQYF	TGTGCCAGCAGTTACAAAGGTTACGAGCAGTACTTC
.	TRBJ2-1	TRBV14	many	CASSQERGWSGAYNEQFF	TGTGCCAGCAGCCAAGAGAGGGGCTGGAGCGGCGCCTACAATGAGCAGTTCTTC
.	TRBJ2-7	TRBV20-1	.	CSAAPVGGGTDYEQYF	TGCAGTGCTGCCCCGGTGGGAGGGGGTACTGACTACGAGCAGTACTTC
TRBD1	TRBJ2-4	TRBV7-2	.	CASRLEGAKNIQYF	TGTGCCAGCAGATTAGAGGGGGCTAAAAACATTCAGTACTTC
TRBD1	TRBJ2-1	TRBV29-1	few	CSVEDIPRDSSYNEQFF	TGCAGCGTTGAAGACATTCCCCGGGACAGCAGCTACAATGAGCAGTTCTTC
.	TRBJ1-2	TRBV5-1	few	CASSLSGASGGGYTF	TGCGCCAGCAGCTTGTCCGGAGCTAGCGGAGGCGGCTACACCTTC
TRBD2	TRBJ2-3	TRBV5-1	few	CASSSKAGSTDTQYF	TGCGCCAGCAGCTCCAAAGCGGGGAGCACAGATACGCAGTATTTT
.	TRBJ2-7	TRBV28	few	CASSPVGGRGSYEQYF	TGTGCCAGCAGCCCCGTTGGGGGGAGAGGATCCTACGAGCAGTACTTC
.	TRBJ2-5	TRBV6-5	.	CASSQTRLETQYF	TGTGCCAGCTCACAGACGAGGTTAGAGACCCAGTACTTC
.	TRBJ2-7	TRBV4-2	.	CASSQGGWEQYF	TGTGCCAGCAGCCAAGGGGGGTGGGAGCAGTACTTC
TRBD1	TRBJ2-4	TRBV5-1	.	CASSPGGQVQYF	TGCGCCAGCAGCCCAGGGGGACAGGTTCAGTACTTC